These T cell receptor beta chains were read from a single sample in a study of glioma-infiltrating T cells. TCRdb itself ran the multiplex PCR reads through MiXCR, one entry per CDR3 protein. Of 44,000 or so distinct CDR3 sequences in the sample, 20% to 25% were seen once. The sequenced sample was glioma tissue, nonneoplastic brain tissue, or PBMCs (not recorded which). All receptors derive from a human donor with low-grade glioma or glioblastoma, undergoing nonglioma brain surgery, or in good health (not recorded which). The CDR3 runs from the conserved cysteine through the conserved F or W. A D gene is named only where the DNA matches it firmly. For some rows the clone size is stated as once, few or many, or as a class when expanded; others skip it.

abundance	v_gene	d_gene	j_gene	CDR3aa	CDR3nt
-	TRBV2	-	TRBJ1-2	CASSDSAYYNYTF	TGTGCCAGCAGTGACAGCGCCTACTATAACTACACCTTC
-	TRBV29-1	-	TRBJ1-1	CSVTRGADTEAFF	TGCAGCGTTACGAGGGGCGCGGACACTGAAGCTTTCTTT
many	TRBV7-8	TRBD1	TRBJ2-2	CASSNRGNTGELFF	TGTGCCAGCAGCAACAGGGGTAACACCGGGGAGCTGTTTTTT
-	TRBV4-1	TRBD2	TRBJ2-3	CASSQGEGRNTQYF	TGCGCCAGCAGCCAGGGGGAGGGGCGGAATACGCAGTATTTT
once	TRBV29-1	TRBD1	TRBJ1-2	CSVSQGAGGYTF	TGCAGCGTCTCACAGGGGGCTGGTGGCTACACCTTC
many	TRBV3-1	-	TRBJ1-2	CASSQNRGYTF	TGTGCCAGCAGCCAGAACAGGGGCTACACCTTC
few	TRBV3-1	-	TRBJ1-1	CASSQSLRTEAFF	TGTGCCAGCAGCCAATCCCTCCGCACTGAAGCTTTCTTT
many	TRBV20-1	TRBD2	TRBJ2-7	CSAATGEIAGSYEQYF	TGCAGTGCTGCAACCGGGGAAATAGCGGGATCTTACGAGCAGTACTTC
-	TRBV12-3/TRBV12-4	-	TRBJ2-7	CASSLAVGSYEQYF	TGTGCCAGCAGTTTAGCGGTGGGGAGCTACGAGCAGTACTTC
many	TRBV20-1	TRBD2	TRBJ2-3	CSASGGGDTQYF	TGCAGTGCTAGCGGGGGGGGTGATACGCAGTATTTT
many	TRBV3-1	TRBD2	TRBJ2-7	CASATSGSYEQYF	TGTGCCAGCGCGACTAGCGGGAGTTACGAGCAGTACTTC
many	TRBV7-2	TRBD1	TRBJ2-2	CASSLGGQANTGELFF	TGTGCCAGCAGCTTAGGCGGACAGGCCAACACCGGGGAGCTGTTTTTT
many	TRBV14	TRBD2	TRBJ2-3	CASSLGGVGPTDTQYF	TGTGCCAGCAGCCTGGGGGGGGTAGGTCCGACAGATACGCAGTATTTT
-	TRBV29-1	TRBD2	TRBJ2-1	CSVEPGLAGGPYNEQFF	TGCAGCGTTGAACCGGGACTAGCGGGGGGTCCTTACAATGAGCAGTTCTTC
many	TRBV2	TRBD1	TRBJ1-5	CASRDRENQPQHF	TGTGCCAGCAGGGACAGGGAAAATCAGCCCCAGCATTTT
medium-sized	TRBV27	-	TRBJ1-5	CASSSRDGQPQHF	TGTGCCAGCAGTTCCCGGGACGGGCAGCCCCAGCATTTT
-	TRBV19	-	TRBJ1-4	CAGLGFRVCFGEKLFF	TGTGCCGGACTTGGCTTCAGAGTGTGTTTCGGTGAAAAACTGTTTTTT
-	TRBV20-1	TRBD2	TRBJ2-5	CSPTSGRRETQYF	TGCAGTCCCACTAGCGGGAGAAGAGAGACCCAGTACTTC
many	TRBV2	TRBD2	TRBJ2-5	CASSGLAGVQETQYF	TGTGCCAGCAGTGGGCTAGCGGGCGTCCAAGAGACCCAGTACTTC
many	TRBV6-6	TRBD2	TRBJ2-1	CASSYRERGGRPEQFF	TGTGCCAGCAGTTACCGGGAACGGGGGGGCCGCCCTGAGCAGTTCTTC
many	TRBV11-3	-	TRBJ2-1	CASSPVAISYNEQFF	TGTGCCAGCAGTCCGGTGGCTATCTCCTACAATGAGCAGTTCTTC
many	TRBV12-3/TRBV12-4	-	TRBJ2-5	CASSFRGNSQETQYF	TGTGCCAGCAGTTTTAGAGGGAACAGCCAAGAGACCCAGTACTTC